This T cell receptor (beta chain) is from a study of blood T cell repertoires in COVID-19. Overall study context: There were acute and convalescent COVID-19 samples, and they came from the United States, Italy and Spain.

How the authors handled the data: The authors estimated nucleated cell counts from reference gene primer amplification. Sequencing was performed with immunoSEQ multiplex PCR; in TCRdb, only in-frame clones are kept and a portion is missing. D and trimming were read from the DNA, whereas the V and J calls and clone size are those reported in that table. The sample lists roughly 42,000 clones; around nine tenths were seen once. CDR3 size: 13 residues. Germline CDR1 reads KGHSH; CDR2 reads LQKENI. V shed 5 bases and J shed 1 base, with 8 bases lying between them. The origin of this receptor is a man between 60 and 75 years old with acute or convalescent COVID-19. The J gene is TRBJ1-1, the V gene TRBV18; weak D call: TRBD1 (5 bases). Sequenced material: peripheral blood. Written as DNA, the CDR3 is TGTGCCAGCTCATCAGGACAGAACACTGAAGCTTTCTTT. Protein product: CASSSGQNTEAFF.